This TCR beta chain is from a study of blood T cells in healthy people across ages. The ends were cut back, 2 bases at V and 13 bases at J, with 12 bases in the middle. CDR3 length: 12 residues. The germline gives CDR1 MDHEN, CDR2 SYDVKM. A sample-barcoded 5' primer and a J-beta primer mix were used in a second PCR of roughly 7 to 11 cycles. TCRdb reprocessed the 5' RACE reads via MiXCR and lists one record per CDR3 protein. The sample shows 850,000 to 1,300,000 distinct CDR3 sequences, 40% to 45% of them seen only once. The chain is built from TRBV28 and TRBJ2-1; D may be TRBD2 (5 bases). The clonotype comes from a woman aged 55-70 years in good health. Sequencing input: blood. The CDR3 sequence: CASSLRTPHQFF. DNA for the CDR3: TGTGCCAGCAGTTTAAGGACTCCCCACCAGTTCTTC.